This T cell receptor (beta chain) was captured by sequencing in a study of blood T cell repertoires in COVID-19. The overall study: COVID-19 samples collected from the United States, Italy and Spain covered acute and convalescent phases. Nucleic acid was either cDNA or gDNA, and it came from T cells, B-cell-depleted T cells, or PBMCs.

This CDR3 is built from 14 residues. Germline-derived CDR1 and CDR2 are LGHDT and YNNKEL (reference sequence). The junction had 3 bases not matched to a gene; V was cut back by 4 bases and J by 0 bases. In the study's own analysis: Quantification of nucleated cells was approximated via reference gene primer amplification. Only in-frame clones appear in the TCRdb table, and some are missing; sequencing was by immunoSEQ multiplex PCR. D and trimming were read from the DNA, whereas the V and J calls and clone size are those reported in that table. The repertoire holds about 51,000 clones, with roughly 84% as singletons.

This receptor was identified in an elderly man with active COVID-19. This chain uses TRBV3-1 (or the pseudogene TRBV3-2) with TRBJ2-7; 7 bases fit TRBD1. The sample comprised peripheral blood. The CDR3: CASSPAGGSYEQYF. In nucleotides, the CDR3 is TGTGCCAGCAGCCCCGCAGGGGGCTCCTACGAGCAGTACTTC.